The 12 T cell receptor beta chains below come from one sample, sequenced in a study of response to subunit inactivated influenza vaccine. TCRdb independently ran MiXCR on the RT-PCR reads; one entry per CDR3 protein. The table lists 450,000 to 700,000 distinct CDR3 sequences, 12% to 15% of them singletons. The starting material was PBMCs from blood, obtained 12 days after vaccination. The receptor set was obtained from a man between 50 and 59 years old who received an inactivated influenza vaccine.

There are a few counts of this clonotype. The chain has TRBV11-2 and TRBJ2-7, with 11 bases aligning to TRBD2. This CDR3 is built from 14 residues. V dropped 5 bases and J dropped 5; count of bases not matched to a gene: 5. Germline V gene sequence: CDR1 SGHAT, CDR2 FQNNGV. CDR3 sequence reads: CASSRSGRAHEQYF. The CDR3 DNA is TGTGCCAGCAGCCGTAGCGGGAGGGCCCACGAGCAGTACTTC.

This clonotype turned up a few times. The chain combines TRBV20-1 with TRBJ1-5; possibly TRBD1 for D (5 bases). The germline gives CDR1 DFQATT, CDR2 SNEGSKA (reference sequence). V was clipped by 3 bases and J by 6 bases, with 12 bases between them. The CDR3 extends over 13 amino acids. The CDR3 loop is CSASTPGSQPQHF. In nucleotides, the CDR3 is TGCAGTGCTAGTACGCCAGGGAGTCAGCCCCAGCATTTT.

The gene calls are TRBV4-1 and TRBJ2-1; 9 bases line up with TRBD2. The germline gives CDR1 MGHRA, CDR2 YSYEKL. V trimming: 0 bases; J trimming: 0 bases; junction bases outside the gene matches: 9. The CDR3 length is 19 residues. The CDR3 here is CASSQDIAGAYPSYNEQFF. Here the CDR3 DNA reads TGCGCCAGCAGCCAAGATATAGCGGGGGCGTACCCCTCCTACAATGAGCAGTTCTTC.

The V and J genes are TRBV6-2 or TRBV6-3 and TRBJ1-2; D gene ambiguous. In germline, CDR1 is MNHEY, CDR2 SVGEGT. The ends were cut back, 0 bases at V and 4 bases at J, with 9 bases in the middle. CDR3 size: 14 residues. CDR3 sequence (DNA): TGTGCCAGCAGTTACTCCGTCGGGGTCTATGGCTACACCTTC. This encodes CASSYSVGVYGYTF.

Only a few counts were recorded for this clonotype. The chain is built from TRBV5-1 and TRBJ2-3, with D perhaps TRBD1 (6 bases). Germline CDR1 SGHRS, CDR2 YFSETQ. V lost 1 base to trimming and J lost 4 bases, with 10 bases between them. There are 14 residues in the CDR3. The CDR3 loop reads CASSLKTGPDTQYF. The CDR3 DNA reads as TGCGCCAGCAGCTTGAAAACAGGGCCAGATACGCAGTATTTT.

This rearrangement joins TRBV2 to TRBJ2-2; a possible D gene is TRBD2 (5 bases). CDR3 size: 17 residues. V was cut by 6 bases and J by 1 base, with 18 bases left in between. Germline values: CDR1 SNHLY, CDR2 FYNNEI. The CDR3 DNA reads as TGTGCCAGCAGCCCATCACTAGGCCCGCAGAACACCGGGGAGCTGTTTTTT. Its translation is CASSPSLGPQNTGELFF.

This sequence joins TRBV5-6 and TRBJ2-7; D assignment may be TRBD1 or TRBD2 (5 bases each). This CDR3 is 14 amino acids long. Trimming took off 0 bases at V and 5 bases at J, with 12 bases between the two ends. From germline, CDR1 is SGHDT and CDR2 YYEEEE. The CDR3 bases are TGTGCCAGCAGCTTGGAGGGGACGGATAACGAGCAGTACTTC. Amino acid sequence: CASSLEGTDNEQYF.

This chain joins TRBV20-1 and TRBJ2-5; 10 positions match TRBD2. From germline, CDR1 is DFQATT and CDR2 SNEGSKA (reference sequence). This CDR3 has 14 amino acids. The trim removed 5 bases at V and 5 bases at J, leaving 8 bases unmatched. CDR3 sequence reads: CSASRAGGPETQYF. As DNA, the CDR3 is TGCAGTGCTTCCCGAGCGGGAGGGCCCGAGACCCAGTACTTC.

This clonotype appeared a few times. The chain links TRBV14 to TRBJ1-1; D remains ambiguous. CDR1 is SGHDN, CDR2 FVKESK, per germline. The ends were cut back, 0 bases at V and 0 bases at J, with 5 bases in the middle. The CDR3 runs to 14 residues. This CDR3 is CASSQDSMNTEAFF. The CDR3 coding sequence is TGTGCCAGCAGCCAAGACTCGATGAACACTGAAGCTTTCTTT.

This chain links TRBV3-1 with TRBJ2-7; 10 nucleotides align to TRBD1. This CDR3 is built from 15 residues. The V gene end was trimmed by 3 bases and the J gene end by 3 bases; junction bases not matched to a gene: 5. From germline, CDR1 is LGHDT and CDR2 YNNKEL (reference sequence). CDR3 loop: CASSQGTGDYYEQYF. DNA of the CDR3: TGTGCCAGCAGCCAGGGGACAGGGGATTACTACGAGCAGTACTTC.

The chain has TRBV6-2 or TRBV6-3 and TRBJ1-1; a possible D gene is TRBD1 (5 bases). CDR1 and CDR2 (germline): MNHEY, SVGEGT. V shed 3 bases and J shed 3 bases, with 17 bases lying between them. This CDR3 spans 16 amino acids. The CDR3 loop is CASSYVIRRGDTEAFF. The CDR3 nucleotides read TGTGCCAGCAGTTATGTTATCCGACGGGGGGACACTGAAGCTTTCTTT.

This clonotype showed up many times. The chain uses TRBV20-1 and TRBJ2-7; possible D gene TRBD1, 5 bases. V lost 6 bases and J lost 3, with 12 bases in between. CDR1 is DFQATT and CDR2 is SNEGSKA in the germline V gene (reference sequence). This CDR3 region has 12 residues. The CDR3 protein is CSAQKGDYEQYF. For the CDR3, the DNA is TGCAGTGCCCAAAAAGGGGACTACGAGCAGTACTTC.